This T cell receptor (beta chain) was observed in a study of T cell responses to AZD1222 COVID-19 vaccine. Study outcomes and limitations: White British donors predominated, females outnumbered males, and clonal diversity was possibly underestimated.

TCRdb's copy holds only in-frame clones and misses some; the assay was immunoSEQ multiplex PCR. In the table there are about 130,000 clones, about nine tenths of which are singletons. The table lists this clone with a few counts. Its antigen remains unknown. The CDR3 extends over 15 amino acids. Germline V gene sequence: CDR1 LNHDA, CDR2 SQIVND (reference sequence). V gave up 7 bases and J gave up 0 bases, with 15 bases separating them. The rearrangement uses TRBV19 and TRBJ1-1; D remains unclear. Sequenced material: peripheral blood, taken on day 0 of AZD1222 vaccination. The receptor was derived from an adult in good health. The CDR3 region has the DNA TGTGCCAGTACAATGAGACGGCTGGTGAACACTGAAGCTTTCTTT. Amino acid sequence: CASTMRRLVNTEAFF. Full variable domain (outside the CDR3, taken from reference TRBV19 and TRBJ1-1): DGGITQSPKYLFRKEGQNVTLSCEQNLNHDAMYWYRQDPGQGLRLIYYSQIVNDFQKGDIAEGYSVSREKKESFPLTVTSAQKNPTAFYLCASTMRRLVNTEAFFGQGTRLTVV.